This T cell receptor (beta chain) is drawn from a study of T-cell memory formation after mild COVID-19. This clonotype appeared a few times. Its antigen is not identified. General study results and limits: Some responding clones appeared in pre-infection memory, suggesting cross-reactive memory joined.

CDR3 size: 13 residues. V dropped 6 bases and J dropped 5 bases, with 13 bases sitting between them. CDR1 and CDR2 (germline): SGHVS, FQNEAQ. MiXCR, applied by TCRdb to the 5' RACE reads, yields one record per CDR3 protein. The data show 250,000 to 350,000 distinct CDR3 sequences, with around 15% seen just once and roughly 23% held by the top ten. The V gene is TRBV7-8, the J gene TRBJ2-5; D possibly matches TRBD1 or TRBD2 (5 bases each). The sample was PBMCs or a T cell subset sorted from them (not recorded which). The clonotype comes from a man aged 18-30 years who had mild COVID-19 (a few samples of this study predate the infection). Cell type and time point are not known. The CDR3 is CASRSGLRETQYF. DNA of the CDR3: TGTGCCAGCAGGTCGGGGCTCAGGGAGACCCAGTACTTC.